This T cell receptor (beta chain) was profiled in a study of T cell responses to AZD1222 COVID-19 vaccine. Regarding the study as a whole: Seropositivity was recorded at baseline in only six AZD1222 recipients.

Concerning this clone: Its antigen is as yet unknown.

This CDR3 spans 18 amino acids. Trimming at V came to 1 base and at J to 7 bases, leaving 11 bases not matched to a gene. Germline CDR1 reads LGHDT; CDR2 reads YNNKEL (reference sequence). Some clones are missing from TCRdb's copy, which holds only in-frame ones; the method was immunoSEQ multiplex PCR. The sample has roughly 120,000 clones, around nine tenths seen once. The receptor was derived from an adult who received the AZD1222 COVID-19 vaccine. Source: peripheral blood, taken 28 days after the second AZD1222 dose. This chain uses TRBV3-1 (or the pseudogene TRBV3-2) with TRBJ2-1; 12 nucleotides agree with TRBD2. The CDR3 DNA follows: TGTGCCAGCAGCCAAGCGGCGGTGACTAGCGGGAGTTTAAATGAGCAGTTCTTC. Translated: CASSQAAVTSGSLNEQFF.